The TCR beta chain under discussion was sequenced for a study of follicular helper T cells after annual influenza vaccination. Germline CDR1 reads LGHNA; CDR2 reads YSLEER. The CDR3 is 18 residues long. V was clipped by 4 bases and J by 0 bases; unmatched bases: 7. A word on this clone: The antigen is unknown.

Repertoires were generated with immunoSEQ multiplex PCR, while TCRdb's copy carries only in-frame clones and drops some. The sample contains around 10,000 clones, 65% to 80% of which appear only once. General study points: Most later recoveries of Day 7 ICOS+CD38+ clones were ICOS-CD38- cTfh.

This TCR derives from an adult who received the influenza vaccine. The genes are TRBV4-3 and TRBJ2-7, with TRBD2 matching 15 bases. The source was CXCR5- memory CD4+ T cells sorted from blood, collected 6 weeks after influenza vaccination. The CDR3 DNA reads TGCGCCAGCAGCCTGGGACTAGCGGGGGGCCAGAGCTCCTACGAGCAGTACTTC. Protein: CASSLGLAGGQSSYEQYF.